This TCR beta chain comes out of a study of CD8 T cells in ankylosing spondylitis. Findings of the study overall: Apparently characteristic of ankylosing spondylitis blood was a TCR beta motif (about 8 highly homologous variants). Within matched ankylosing spondylitis synovial fluid, disease-linked clones were reportedly significantly enriched.

Per the germline V gene, CDR1 is SGHNT and CDR2 is YYREEE (reference sequence). This CDR3 is built from 17 residues. V lost 2 bases to trimming and J lost 0 bases; unmatched junction nucleotides: 11. Library preparation for TCR beta used quantitative 5'-RACE with molecular barcodes. MiXCR, run by TCRdb on the 5' RACE reads, gives a single entry per CDR3 protein. This table holds hundreds of thousands of distinct CDR3 sequences, over 9.5% found once. As regards this clonotype: As yet, its antigen is unknown.

The origin of this receptor is a male donor with ankylosing spondylitis. Sequenced: blood, either unsorted or a sorted T cell fraction (not recorded which). This chain uses TRBV5-4 with TRBJ2-7; TRBD2 aligns across 7 bases. The CDR3 here is CASSLVLRRGSSYEQYF. The CDR3 DNA reads as TGTGCCAGCAGCTTAGTTCTCCGGCGGGGGAGCTCCTACGAGCAGTACTTC.